What follows is one T cell receptor (beta chain) and its context. The antigen remains unidentified. At one end, the junction sequence differs from germline, possibly due to a read error. Only in-frame clones appear in the TCRdb table, and some are missing; sequencing was by immunoSEQ multiplex PCR. This table holds more than 85,000 clones, more than 70% found once. Per germline, CDR1 LGHNA and CDR2 YNFKEQ. The CDR3 spans 12 residues. The data stem from a study of cytotoxic CD8 clonotypes in ibrutinib-treated CLL. Overall study findings and caveats: Clonality increased with ibrutinib response but returned toward baseline at progression. Among the clonotypes, public ones were uncommon and contracted or held stable on treatment.

The sequencing here drew on PBMCs, taken after 24 months of ibrutinib treatment. The chain employs TRBV4-2 and TRBJ2-7; D gene uncertain. This TCR came from a human donor with chronic lymphocytic leukemia. CDR3 residues: CASSQDAYGQYF. CDR3 DNA sequence: TGTGCCAGCAGCCAAGATGCTTACGGGCAGTACTTC.